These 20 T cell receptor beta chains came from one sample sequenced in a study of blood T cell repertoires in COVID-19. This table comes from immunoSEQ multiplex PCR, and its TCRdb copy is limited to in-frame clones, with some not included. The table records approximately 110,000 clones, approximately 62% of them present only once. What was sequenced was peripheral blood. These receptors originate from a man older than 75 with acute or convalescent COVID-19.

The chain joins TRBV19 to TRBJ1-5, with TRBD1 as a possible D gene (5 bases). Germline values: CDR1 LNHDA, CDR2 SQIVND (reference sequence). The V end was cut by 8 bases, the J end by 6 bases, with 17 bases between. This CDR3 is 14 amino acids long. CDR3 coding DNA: TGTGCCAGTCGGTGGGCGGGGGGAAGTCAGCCCCAGCATTTT. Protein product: CASRWAGGSQPQHF.

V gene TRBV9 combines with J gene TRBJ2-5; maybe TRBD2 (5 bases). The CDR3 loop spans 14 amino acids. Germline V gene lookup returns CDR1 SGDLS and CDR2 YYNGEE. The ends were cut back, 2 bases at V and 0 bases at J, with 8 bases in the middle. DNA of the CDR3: TGTGCCAGCAGCGTTTCGCGGGACCAAGAGACCCAGTACTTC. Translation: CASSVSRDQETQYF. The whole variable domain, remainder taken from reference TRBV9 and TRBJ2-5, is DSGVTQTPKHLITATGQRVTLRCSPRSGDLSVYWYQQSLDQGLQFLIQYYNGEERAKGNILERFSAQQFPDLHSELNLSSLELGDSALYFCASSVSRDQETQYFGPGTRLLVL.

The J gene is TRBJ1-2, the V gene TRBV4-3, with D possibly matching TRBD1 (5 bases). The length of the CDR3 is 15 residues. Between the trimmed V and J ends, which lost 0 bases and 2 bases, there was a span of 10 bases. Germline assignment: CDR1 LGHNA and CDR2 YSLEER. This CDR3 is CASSQERNRNYGYTF. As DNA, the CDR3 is TGCGCCAGCAGCCAAGAGAGAAACAGGAACTATGGCTACACCTTC.

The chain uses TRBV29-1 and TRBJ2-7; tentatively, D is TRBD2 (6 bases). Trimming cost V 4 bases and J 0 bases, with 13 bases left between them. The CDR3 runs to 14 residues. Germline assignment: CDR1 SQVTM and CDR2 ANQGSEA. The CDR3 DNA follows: TGCAGCGTTGCCTCGACTAGGAGCTCCTACGAGCAGTACTTC. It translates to CSVASTRSSYEQYF.

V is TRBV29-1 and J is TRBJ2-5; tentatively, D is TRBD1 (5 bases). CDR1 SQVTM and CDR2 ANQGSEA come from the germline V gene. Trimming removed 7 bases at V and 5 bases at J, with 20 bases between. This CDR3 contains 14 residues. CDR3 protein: CSASPQGKPETQYF. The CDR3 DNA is TGCAGCGCCTCCCCGCAGGGAAAACCGGAGACCCAGTACTTC.

The CDR3 nucleotides are TGTGCCGGGATCAGGGGTCTTAGGTCCTATAATTCACCCCTCCACTTT. Amino acids: CAGIRGLRSYNSPLHF. The rearrangement links TRBV30 to TRBJ1-6, with D maybe TRBD1 (6 bases). The CDR3 totals 16 residues. From germline, CDR1 is GTSNPN and CDR2 SVGIG (reference sequence). V was shortened by 8 bases and J by 1 base, with 18 bases between the two germline ends.

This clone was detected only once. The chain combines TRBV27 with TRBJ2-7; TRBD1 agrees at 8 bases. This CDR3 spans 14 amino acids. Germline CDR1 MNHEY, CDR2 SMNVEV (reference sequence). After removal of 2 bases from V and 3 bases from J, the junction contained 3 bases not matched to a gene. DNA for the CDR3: TGTGCCAGCAGTTTAGGACAGGGAAGCTACGAGCAGTACTTC. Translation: CASSLGQGSYEQYF.

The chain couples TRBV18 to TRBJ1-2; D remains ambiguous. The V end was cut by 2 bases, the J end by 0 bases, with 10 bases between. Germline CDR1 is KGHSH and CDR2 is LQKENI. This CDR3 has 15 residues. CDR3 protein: CASSPSPGTNYGYTF. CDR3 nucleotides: TGTGCCAGCTCACCAAGTCCTGGCACTAACTATGGCTACACCTTC.

This CDR3 reads CASSLVRNEQFF. CDR3 sequence (DNA): TGCGCCAGCAGCTTGGTTCGGAATGAGCAGTTCTTC. This chain connects TRBV5-1 to TRBJ2-1; D is unclear. The CDR3 consists of 12 residues. The V end lost 0 bases, the J end lost 7 bases, and 5 bases lay between the germline ends. Germline loops: CDR1 SGHRS, CDR2 YFSETQ.

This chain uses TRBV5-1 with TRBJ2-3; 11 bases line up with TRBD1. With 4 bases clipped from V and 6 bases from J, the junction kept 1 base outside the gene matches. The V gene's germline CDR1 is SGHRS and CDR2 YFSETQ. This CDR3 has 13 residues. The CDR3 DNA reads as TGCGCCAGCAGCGGACAGGGGGCGGATACGCAGTATTTT. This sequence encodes CASSGQGADTQYF.

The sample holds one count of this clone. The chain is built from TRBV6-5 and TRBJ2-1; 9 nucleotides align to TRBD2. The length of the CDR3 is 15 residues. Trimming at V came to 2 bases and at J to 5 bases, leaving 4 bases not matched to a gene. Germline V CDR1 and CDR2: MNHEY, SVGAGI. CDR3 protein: CASSYRRGRDNEQFF. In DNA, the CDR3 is TGTGCCAGCAGTTACAGACGCGGGAGGGACAATGAGCAGTTCTTC.

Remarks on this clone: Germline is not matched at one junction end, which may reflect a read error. CDR3 sequence (DNA): TGTGTCAGCAGTTTCAGGAGACAGGGACCCTACGAGCAGTACTTC. It codes for CVSSFRRQGPYEQYF. This chain links TRBV27 with TRBJ2-7; 7 nucleotides line up with TRBD1. Germline V gene data show CDR1 as MNHEY and CDR2 as SMNVEV (reference sequence). CDR3 length: 15 amino acids.

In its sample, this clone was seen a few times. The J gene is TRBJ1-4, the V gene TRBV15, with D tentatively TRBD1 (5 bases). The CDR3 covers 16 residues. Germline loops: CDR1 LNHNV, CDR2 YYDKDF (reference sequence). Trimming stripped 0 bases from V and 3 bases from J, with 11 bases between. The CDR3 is CATSRDLGGSNEKLFF. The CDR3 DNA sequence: TGTGCCACCAGCAGAGATCTGGGGGGTTCTAATGAAAAACTGTTTTTT.

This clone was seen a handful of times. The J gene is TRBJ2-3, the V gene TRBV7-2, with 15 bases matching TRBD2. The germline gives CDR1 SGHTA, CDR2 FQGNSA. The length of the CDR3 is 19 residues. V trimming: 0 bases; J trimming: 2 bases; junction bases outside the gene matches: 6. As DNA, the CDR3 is TGTGCCAGCAGCTTAGCCCACGGACTAGCGGGGGGGAACACAGATACGCAGTATTTT. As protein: CASSLAHGLAGGNTDTQYF.

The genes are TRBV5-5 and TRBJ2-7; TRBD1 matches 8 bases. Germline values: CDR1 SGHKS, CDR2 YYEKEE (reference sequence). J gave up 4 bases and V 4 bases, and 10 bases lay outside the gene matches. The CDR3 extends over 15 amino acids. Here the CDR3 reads CASSPAAGGSYEQYF. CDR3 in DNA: TGTGCCAGCAGCCCGGCGGCAGGGGGCTCGTACGAGCAGTACTTC.

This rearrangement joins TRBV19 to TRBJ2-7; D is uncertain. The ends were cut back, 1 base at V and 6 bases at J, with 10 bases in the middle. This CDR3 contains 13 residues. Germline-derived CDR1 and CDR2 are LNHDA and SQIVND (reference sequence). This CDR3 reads CASSIGGAGEQYF. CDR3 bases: TGTGCCAGTAGTATAGGCGGAGCCGGCGAGCAGTACTTC.

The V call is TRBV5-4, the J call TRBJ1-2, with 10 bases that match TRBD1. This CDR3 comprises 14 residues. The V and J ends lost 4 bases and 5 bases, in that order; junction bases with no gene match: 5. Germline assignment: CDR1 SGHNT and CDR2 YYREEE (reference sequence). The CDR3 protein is CASSPTGGAYGYTF. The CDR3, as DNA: TGTGCCAGCAGCCCGACAGGGGGCGCGTATGGCTACACCTTC.

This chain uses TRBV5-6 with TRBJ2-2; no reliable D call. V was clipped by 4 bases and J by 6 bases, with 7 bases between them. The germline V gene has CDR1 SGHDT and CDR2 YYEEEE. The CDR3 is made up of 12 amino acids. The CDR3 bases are TGTGCCAGCAGCCACGGAGCCGGGGAGCTGTTTTTT. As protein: CASSHGAGELFF.

CDR3 in amino acids: CASSQRQGRSEAFF. The DNA of the CDR3 is TGTGCCAGCAGCCAGCGACAGGGAAGGAGTGAAGCTTTCTTT. This chain joins TRBV14 and TRBJ1-1, with TRBD1 matching 7 bases. V lost 3 bases to trimming and J lost 7 bases; unmatched junction nucleotides: 8. The germline V gene has CDR1 SGHDN and CDR2 FVKESK. This CDR3 has 14 residues.

CDR3 sequence (DNA): TGTGCCAGCAGTTTAATCCCCGGACTAGCGCACTACGAGCAGTACTTC. It yields the protein CASSLIPGLAHYEQYF. The chain combines TRBV28 with TRBJ2-7; 9 bases are shared with TRBD2. CDR1 and CDR2 (germline): MDHEN, SYDVKM. The CDR3 totals 16 residues. V lost 2 bases and J lost 3; bases outside the gene matches: 8. Combining the CDR3 with reference TRBV28 and TRBJ2-7 gives the whole variable domain DVKVTQSSRYLVKRTGEKVFLECVQDMDHENMFWYRQDPGLGLRLIYFSYDVKMKEKGDIPEGYSVSREKKERFSLILESASTNQTSMYLCASSLIPGLAHYEQYFGPGTRLTVT.